This T cell receptor (beta chain) was obtained from a study of Graves' ophthalmopathy and Graves' hyperthyroidism. Study conclusions and caveats: Blood shared most expanded thyroid clonotypes above 0.001 frequency. Ophthalmopathy was separated from stable hyperthyroidism by a 13-signature model with roughly 91% sensitivity and around 84% specificity.

Amplification of TCR beta CDR3 regions used RNA transcripts. HTBI primers primed a first-round RT-PCR, and a second-round multiplex PCR followed. TCRdb re-derived calls from the multiplex PCR reads in MiXCR, one entry per CDR3 protein. This repertoire shows over 650,000 distinct CDR3 sequences, more than 40% found once; its top ten account for 2.5% to 3.5%. Diagnosis was based on clinical symptoms, serum thyroxine, TRAb, thyroid ultrasound and orbital computed tomography. This CDR3 has 14 residues. V shed 4 bases and J 4 bases; nucleotides not matched to a gene: 7. Germline V gene sequence: CDR1 SGHRS, CDR2 YFSETQ. Ten or more counts support this clonotype. The target antigen is unknown.

The chain is built from TRBV5-1 and TRBJ1-1, with TRBD1 matching over 7 bases. Input material: peripheral blood. The receptor comes from an adult man with Graves' ophthalmopathy. CDR3 amino acids: CASSLGQSRTEAFF. The CDR3 nucleotides are TGCGCCAGCAGCCTGGGACAGTCTCGCACTGAAGCTTTCTTT.